This TCR beta chain was captured by sequencing in a study of blood T cell repertoires in COVID-19. Study-wide context: Researchers got acute and convalescent COVID-19 samples from the United States, Italy and Spain. Nucleic acid was either cDNA or gDNA, and it came from T cells, B-cell-depleted T cells, or PBMCs.

The CDR3 is made up of 16 amino acids. V was shortened by 0 bases and J by 2 bases, with 13 bases between the two germline ends. Germline assignment: CDR1 LGHNA and CDR2 YNFKEQ. In the original workflow: Reference gene primer amplification yielded estimated nucleated cell counts. The table came from immunoSEQ multiplex PCR; TCRdb's copy has only in-frame clones and leaves some out. V and J calls plus clone size are reproduced from that table; the DNA served to infer D and trimming. The sample holds 150,000 to 160,000 clones, 78% seen once. This TCR was recovered from a man at least 80 years old with acute or convalescent COVID-19. The chain has TRBV4-2 and TRBJ1-2; the D is unclear. Material for sequencing was peripheral blood. The CDR3 DNA sequence: TGTGCCAGCAGCCAAGACTCCCTTGCAGGCAACTATGGCTACACCTTC. Encoded protein: CASSQDSLAGNYGYTF.